This T cell receptor beta chain was profiled in a study of T cell repertoires in cytomegalovirus infection. The wider study: Matching HLA type and CMV infection were both indicated by public TCR beta signatures. Study results and limitations: CMV carriers with the relevant HLA were identified by cumulative public TCR beta family frequency. The ex vivo response was dominated by HLA-C-restricted CMV-specific TCR beta clonotypes.

A single record per CDR3 protein comes from TCRdb applying MiXCR to the reads. Seen here are 680,000 or so distinct CDR3 sequences, approximately 40% observed once, and the top ten hold more than 2.5%. The CDR3 totals 14 residues. CDR1 and CDR2 (germline): MDHEN, SYDVKM. The count of this clonotype is one. Its antigen is undetermined. The sequenced material came from PBMCs. The TCR originated in a human donor in good health (CMV status not recorded). Some clones in this sample may be carry-over from other donors' samples. This rearrangement joins TRBV28 to TRBJ1-3; D gene unclear. CDR3 DNA sequence: TGTGTGGTCGGGGATACACGCTCTGGAAACACCATATATTTT. Translated: CVVGDTRSGNTIYF. Variable domain in full (rest from reference TRBV28 and TRBJ1-3): DVKVTQSSRYLVKRTGEKVFLECVQDMDHENMFWYRQDPGLGLRLIYFSYDVKMKEKGDIPEGYSVSREKKERFSLILESASTNQTSMYLCVVGDTRSGNTIYFGEGSWLTVV.